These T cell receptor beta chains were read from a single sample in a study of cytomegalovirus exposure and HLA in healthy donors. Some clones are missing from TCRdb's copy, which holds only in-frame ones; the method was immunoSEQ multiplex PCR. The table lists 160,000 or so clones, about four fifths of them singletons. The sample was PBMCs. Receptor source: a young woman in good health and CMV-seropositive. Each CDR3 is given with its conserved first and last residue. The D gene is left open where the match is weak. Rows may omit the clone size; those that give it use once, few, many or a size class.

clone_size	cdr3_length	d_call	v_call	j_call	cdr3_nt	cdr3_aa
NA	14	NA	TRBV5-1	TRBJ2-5	TGCGCCAGCAGCTTGGTTCGGGGTACAGAGACCCAGTACTTC	CASSLVRGTETQYF
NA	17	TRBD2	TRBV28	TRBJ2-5	TGTGCCAGCAGTTCCCCCGGGAGCAGCGGGGTACAAGAGACCCAGTACTTC	CASSSPGSSGVQETQYF
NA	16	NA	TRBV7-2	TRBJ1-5	TGTGCCAGCAGCTCCCAATGGGGGCGCGTCGATCAGCCCCAGCATTTT	CASSSQWGRVDQPQHF
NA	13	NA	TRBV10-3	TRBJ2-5	TGTGCCATCAGTGAGTCTTCGCAAGAGACCCAGTACTTC	CAISESSQETQYF
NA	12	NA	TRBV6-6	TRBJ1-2	TGTGCCAGCAGTTACGGGGGGGCTGGCTACACCTTC	CASSYGGAGYTF
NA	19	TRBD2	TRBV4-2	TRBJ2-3	TGTGCCAGCAGCCCCCACGCAGGTAGCGGGGGGGCCAGCACAGATACGCAGTATTTT	CASSPHAGSGGASTDTQYF
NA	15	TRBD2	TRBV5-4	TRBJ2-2	TGTGCCAGCAGCTTCAGCGGGGAGAACACCGGGGAGCTGTTTTTT	CASSFSGENTGELFF
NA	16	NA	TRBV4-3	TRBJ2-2	TGCGCCAGCAGCCAAGATTGGGACACCTGGGCCGGGGAGCTGTTTTTT	CASSQDWDTWAGELFF
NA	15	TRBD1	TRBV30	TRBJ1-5	TGTGCCTGGAGTGTGGGGACAGGTGCCGGAGGGCCCCAGCATTTT	CAWSVGTGAGGPQHF
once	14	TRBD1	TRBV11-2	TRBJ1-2	TGTGCCAGCAGCTTCCCACCGGGACAGGGCGGGTACACCTTC	CASSFPPGQGGYTF
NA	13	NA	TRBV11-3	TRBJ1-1	TGTGCCAGCAGCAAGACAGCGAACACTGAAGCTTTCTTT	CASSKTANTEAFF
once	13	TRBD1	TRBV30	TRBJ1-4	TGTGCCTGGAGTACCGGGACAGGGGAAAAACTGTTTTTT	CAWSTGTGEKLFF
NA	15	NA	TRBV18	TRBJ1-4	TGTGCCAGCTCACCTCAGGGGCAGTCTAATGAAAAACTGTTTTTT	CASSPQGQSNEKLFF
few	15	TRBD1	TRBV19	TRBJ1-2	TGTGCCAGTAGTTATGCGACAGGGGAGGACTATGGCTACACCTTC	CASSYATGEDYGYTF
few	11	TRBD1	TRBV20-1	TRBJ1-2	TGCAGTGCTAGAGCAGGGGGAGGCTACACCTTC	CSARAGGGYTF
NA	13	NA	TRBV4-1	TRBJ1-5	TGCGCCAGCAGCCAAAGCCGTTCGCAGCCCCAGCATTTT	CASSQSRSQPQHF
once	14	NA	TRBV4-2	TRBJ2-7	TGTGCCAGCAGCCCGACAGGTCGCAACTACGAGCAGTACTTC	CASSPTGRNYEQYF
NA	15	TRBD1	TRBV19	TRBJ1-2	TGTGCCAGTAGCCAATCTATCGGGACAGGGGAAGGCTACACCTTC	CASSQSIGTGEGYTF
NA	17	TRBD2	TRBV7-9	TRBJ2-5	TGTGCCAGCAGCTTGGGGGATAGCGGGGGGACACAAGAGACCCAGTACTTC	CASSLGDSGGTQETQYF
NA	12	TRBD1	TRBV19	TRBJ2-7	TGTGCCAGTAGCGGACAGGGCTACGAGCAGTACTTC	CASSGQGYEQYF
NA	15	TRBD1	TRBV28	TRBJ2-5	TGTGCCAGCAGTTTATGGGGACAGGGCCAAGAGACCCAGTACTTC	CASSLWGQGQETQYF
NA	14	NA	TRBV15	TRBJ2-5	TGTGCCACCAGCGGCAGGGGCGACCAAGAGACCCAGTACTTC	CATSGRGDQETQYF
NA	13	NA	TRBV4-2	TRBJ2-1	TGTGCCAGCAGCCAAGATTTCGGGGAGGAGCAGTTCTTC	CASSQDFGEEQFF
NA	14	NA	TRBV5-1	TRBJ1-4	TGCGCCAGCAGTGTGCAAGTGAGAGATGAAAAACTGTTTTTT	CASSVQVRDEKLFF
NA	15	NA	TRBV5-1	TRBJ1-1	TGCGCCAGCCACCTGGCGGCCACCATGAACACTGAAGCTTTCTTT	CASHLAATMNTEAFF
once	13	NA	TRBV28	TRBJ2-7	TGTGCCAGCAGCAGTACAGGAGTCTACGAGCAGTACTTC	CASSSTGVYEQYF
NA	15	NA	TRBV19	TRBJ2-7	TGTGCCAGTAGTATTGGTCGGGGGGCCTCCTACGAGCAGTACTTC	CASSIGRGASYEQYF
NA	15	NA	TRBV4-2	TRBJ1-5	TGTGCCAGCAGCCAAGGAGGGGGAAGAGATCAGCCCCAGCATTTT	CASSQGGGRDQPQHF
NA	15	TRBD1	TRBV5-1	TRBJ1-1	TGCGCCAGCAGCTTCTCCGGGACAGTAGGCACTGAAGCTTTCTTT	CASSFSGTVGTEAFF
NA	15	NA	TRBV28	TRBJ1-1	TGTGCCAGCAGTCGAGACAGGACCTTGAACACTGAAGCTTTCTTT	CASSRDRTLNTEAFF
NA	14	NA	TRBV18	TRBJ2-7	TGTGCCAGCTCACCGGTGGCACCTTCCTACGAGCAGTACTTC	CASSPVAPSYEQYF
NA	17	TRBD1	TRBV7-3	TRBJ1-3	TGTGCCAGCAGCTTCCTCGTAGGGGGCTTCGAGGGAAACACCATATATTTT	CASSFLVGGFEGNTIYF
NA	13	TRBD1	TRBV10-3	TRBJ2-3	TGTGCCGTGGGACAGGGAGTTACAGATACGCAGTATTTT	CAVGQGVTDTQYF
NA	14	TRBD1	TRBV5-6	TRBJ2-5	TGTGCCAGCAGAACGACAGGGCAAGGGGAGACCCAGTACTTC	CASRTTGQGETQYF
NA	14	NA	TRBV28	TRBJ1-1	TGTGCCAGCAGCTTATCGGGTGCGAACACTGAAGCTTTCTTT	CASSLSGANTEAFF
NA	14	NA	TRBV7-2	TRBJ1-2	TGTGCCAGCAGCTCCGAAGCAGGGCTTTATGGCTACACCTTC	CASSSEAGLYGYTF